This TCR beta chain is from a study of shared clonotypes between healthy human individuals. Whole-study results and caveats: Larger estimated richness was generally seen in naive subsets than in memory subsets. The study sampled only blood, and tissue repertoires likely differ. A few donors had roughly 5% of their naive CD4 clonotypes in common.

Some clones are missing from TCRdb's copy, which holds only in-frame ones; the method was immunoSEQ multiplex PCR. The sample lists roughly 2.2 million clones, 85% to 95% seen once, with roughly 0.36% in the top ten. CD45RA+ naive and CD45RA-negative memory subsets were separated from CD4+ cells. The CDR3 is made up of 14 amino acids. The V and J ends lost 6 bases and 0 bases respectively, with 8 bases between them. The germline V gene has CDR1 MNHEY and CDR2 SVGAGI. On this clone itself: What it recognizes is unknown. Different DNA sequences within this sample yield the same CDR3.

The chain links TRBV6-5 to TRBJ1-4, with D unclear. The sample was naive CD4+ T cells from PBMCs. This sample's subset: CD45RA+ positively selected. The receptor comes from a young man in good health. Some clones in this sample may be carry-over from other donors' samples. The CDR3 nucleotides are TGTGCCAGCAGACCGGGCCCAACTAATGAAAAACTGTTTTTT. Translating it yields CASRPGPTNEKLFF.